This T cell receptor beta chain is from a study of STAT5B mutations in CD4+ large granular lymphocyte leukemia. Study as a whole: Among healthy controls, a particular HLA allele went with more CDR3 'QG' motifs.

General study points: Patient CD4-sorted repertoires looked more clonal than healthy CD4+ repertoires, even without putative leukemic clones. 8/27 top patient clones versus 2/35 control clones were TRBV06-family.

Clones were read by immunoSEQ multiplex PCR, and TCRdb kept only the in-frame ones, dropping some. This sample yields about 30,000 clones, of which roughly 80% are seen a single time; 2.1% belongs to the top ten. On this clone: Its target is unknown.

Germline V gene data show CDR1 as LNHDA and CDR2 as SQIVND (reference sequence). The CDR3 is 13 residues long. With 4 bases clipped from V and 3 bases from J, the junction kept 3 bases outside the gene matches. The sample comprised CD4+ T cells from blood buffy coats. The clonotype was recovered from a human donor in good health. The V gene is TRBV19, the J gene TRBJ2-7; TRBD1 aligns across 7 bases. The CDR3 DNA follows: TGTGCCAGTAGTAACCGACAGGGCTACGAGCAGTACTTC. It specifies CASSNRQGYEQYF.